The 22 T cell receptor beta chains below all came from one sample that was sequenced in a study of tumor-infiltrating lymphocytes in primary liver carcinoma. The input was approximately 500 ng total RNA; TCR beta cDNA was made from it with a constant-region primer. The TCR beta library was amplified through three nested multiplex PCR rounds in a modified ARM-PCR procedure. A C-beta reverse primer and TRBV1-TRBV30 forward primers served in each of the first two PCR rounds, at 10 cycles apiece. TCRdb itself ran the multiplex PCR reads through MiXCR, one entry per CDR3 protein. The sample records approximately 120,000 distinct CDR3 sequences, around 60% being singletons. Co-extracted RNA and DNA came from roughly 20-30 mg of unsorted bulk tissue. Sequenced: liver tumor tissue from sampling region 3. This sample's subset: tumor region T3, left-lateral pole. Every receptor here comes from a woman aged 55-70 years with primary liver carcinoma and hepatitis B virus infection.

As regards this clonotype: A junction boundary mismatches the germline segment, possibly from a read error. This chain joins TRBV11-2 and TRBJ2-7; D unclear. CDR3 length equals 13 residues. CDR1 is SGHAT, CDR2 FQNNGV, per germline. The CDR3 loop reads CTSSVDHNSELYF. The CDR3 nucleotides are TGTACCAGCAGCGTAGATCATAACAGCGAGCTGTACTTC.

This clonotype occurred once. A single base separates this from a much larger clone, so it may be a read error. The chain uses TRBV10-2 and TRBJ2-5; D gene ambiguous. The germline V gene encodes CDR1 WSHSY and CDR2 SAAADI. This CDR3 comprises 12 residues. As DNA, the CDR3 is TGCGCCGGCAGTGACAACTATCTGACCCAGTACTTC. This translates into CAGSDNYLTQYF.

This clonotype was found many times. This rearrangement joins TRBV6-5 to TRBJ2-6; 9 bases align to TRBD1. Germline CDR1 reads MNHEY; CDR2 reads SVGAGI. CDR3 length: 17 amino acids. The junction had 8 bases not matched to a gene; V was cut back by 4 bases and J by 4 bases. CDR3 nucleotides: TGTGCCAGCAGTTTAACCGGGACAGGGATGGGGGCCAACGTCCTGACTTTC. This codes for CASSLTGTGMGANVLTF.

The DNA for the CDR3 is TGTGCCAGCAGCCTGACGACGGGGAATGGGGCCAACGTCCTGACTTTC. This sequence encodes CASSLTTGNGANVLTF. V gene TRBV11-2 combines with J gene TRBJ2-6; weak D call: TRBD2 (5 bases). The CDR3 has 16 amino acids. V shed 5 bases and J shed 3 bases, with 14 bases lying between them. CDR1 SGHAT and CDR2 FQNNGV come from the germline V gene.

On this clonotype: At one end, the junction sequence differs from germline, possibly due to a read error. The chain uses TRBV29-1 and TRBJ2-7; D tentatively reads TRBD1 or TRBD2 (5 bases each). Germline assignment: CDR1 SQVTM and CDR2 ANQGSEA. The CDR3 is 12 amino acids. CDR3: CGIRDGSYEQCF. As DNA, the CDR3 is TGCGGCATACGGGACGGCTCATACGAGCAGTGCTTC.

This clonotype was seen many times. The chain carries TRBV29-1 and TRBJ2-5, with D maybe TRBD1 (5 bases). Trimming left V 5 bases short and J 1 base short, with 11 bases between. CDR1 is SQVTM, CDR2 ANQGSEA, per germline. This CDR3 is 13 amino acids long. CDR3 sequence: CSVSRAFQETQYF. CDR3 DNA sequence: TGCAGCGTTAGCAGGGCTTTCCAAGAGACCCAGTACTTC. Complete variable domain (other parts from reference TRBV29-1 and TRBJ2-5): SAVISQKPSRDICQRGTSLTIQCQVDSQVTMMFWYRQQPGQSLTLIATANQGSEATYESGFVIDKFPISRPNLTFSTLTVSNMSPEDSSIYLCSVSRAFQETQYFGPGTRLLVL.

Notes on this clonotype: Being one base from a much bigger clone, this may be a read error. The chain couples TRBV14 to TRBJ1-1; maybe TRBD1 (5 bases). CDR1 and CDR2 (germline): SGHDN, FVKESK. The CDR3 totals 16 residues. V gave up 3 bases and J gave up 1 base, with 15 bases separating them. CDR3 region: CASSHRDDSANTEAFF. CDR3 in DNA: TGTGCCAGCAGCCATCGCGATGACAGTGCGAACACTGAAGCTTTCTTT.

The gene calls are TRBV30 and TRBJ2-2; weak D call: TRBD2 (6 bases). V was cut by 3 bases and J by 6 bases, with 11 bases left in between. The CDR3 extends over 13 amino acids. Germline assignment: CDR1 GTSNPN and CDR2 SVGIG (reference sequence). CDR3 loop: CAWRASGSGELFF. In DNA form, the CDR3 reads TGTGCCTGGAGAGCCAGCGGGTCCGGGGAGCTGTTTTTT.

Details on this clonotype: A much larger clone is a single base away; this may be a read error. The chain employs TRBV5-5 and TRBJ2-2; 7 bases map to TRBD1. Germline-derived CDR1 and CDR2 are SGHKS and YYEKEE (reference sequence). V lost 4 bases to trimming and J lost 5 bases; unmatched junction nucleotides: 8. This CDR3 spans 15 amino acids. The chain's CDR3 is CASSPTTGFTGELFF. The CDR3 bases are TGTGCCAGCAGCCCGACGACAGGGTTTACCGGGGAGCTGTTTTTT.

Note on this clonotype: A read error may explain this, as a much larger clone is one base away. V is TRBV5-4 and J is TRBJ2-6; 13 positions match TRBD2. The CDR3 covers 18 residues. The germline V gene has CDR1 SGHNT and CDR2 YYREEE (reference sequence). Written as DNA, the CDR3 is TGTGCCAACAGCTTTGGGACTAGCGGGATTTCTGGGGCCAACGTCCTGACTTTC. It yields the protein CANSFGTSGISGANVLTF.

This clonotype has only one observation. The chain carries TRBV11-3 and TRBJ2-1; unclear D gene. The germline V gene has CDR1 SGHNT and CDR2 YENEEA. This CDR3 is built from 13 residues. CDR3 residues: CTNSLDTWGEQFF. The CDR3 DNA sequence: TGTACCAACAGCTTAGATACGTGGGGTGAGCAGTTCTTC.

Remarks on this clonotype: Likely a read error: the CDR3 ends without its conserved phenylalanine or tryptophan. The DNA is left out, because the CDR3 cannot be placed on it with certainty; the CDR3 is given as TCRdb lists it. The CDR3 loop reads CASIGDRGRERFL. This chain joins TRBV11-3 and TRBJ2-1; the table's D call of TRBD1 was not tested on the DNA. The CDR3 spans 13 residues, counting both ends. The germline V gene encodes CDR1 SGHNT and CDR2 YENEEA.

CDR3 region: CASIGTSGRAHADTQYF. As DNA, the CDR3 is TGTGCCAGCATTGGGACCAGCGGGAGGGCCCATGCAGATACGCAGTATTTT. The gene calls are TRBV6-6 and TRBJ2-3, with 10 bases identical to TRBD2. This CDR3 contains 17 residues. The V segment lost 7 bases and the J segment 4 bases; nucleotides outside the gene matches: 14. CDR1 and CDR2 from the germline V gene are MNHNY and SVGAGI (reference sequence).

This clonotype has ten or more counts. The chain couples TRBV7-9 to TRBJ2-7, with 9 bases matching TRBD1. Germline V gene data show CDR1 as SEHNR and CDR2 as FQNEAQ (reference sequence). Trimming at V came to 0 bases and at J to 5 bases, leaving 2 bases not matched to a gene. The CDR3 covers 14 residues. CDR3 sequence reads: CASSLARDRDEQYF. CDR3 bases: TGTGCCAGCAGCTTAGCGCGGGACAGGGACGAGCAGTACTTC.

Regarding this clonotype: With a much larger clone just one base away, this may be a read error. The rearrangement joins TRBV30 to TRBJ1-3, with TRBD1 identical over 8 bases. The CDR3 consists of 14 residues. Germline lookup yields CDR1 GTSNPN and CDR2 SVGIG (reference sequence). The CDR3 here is CAWRVGTGGDTIYF. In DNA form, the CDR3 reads TGTGCCTGGAGGGTCGGGACAGGTGGAGACACCATATATTTT.

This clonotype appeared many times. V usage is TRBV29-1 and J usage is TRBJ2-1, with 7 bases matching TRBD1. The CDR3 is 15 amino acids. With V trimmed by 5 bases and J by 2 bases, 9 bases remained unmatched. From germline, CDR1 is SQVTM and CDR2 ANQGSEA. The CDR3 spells CSVPEGAVAYNEQFF. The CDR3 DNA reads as TGCAGCGTTCCCGAGGGGGCAGTGGCCTACAATGAGCAGTTCTTC.

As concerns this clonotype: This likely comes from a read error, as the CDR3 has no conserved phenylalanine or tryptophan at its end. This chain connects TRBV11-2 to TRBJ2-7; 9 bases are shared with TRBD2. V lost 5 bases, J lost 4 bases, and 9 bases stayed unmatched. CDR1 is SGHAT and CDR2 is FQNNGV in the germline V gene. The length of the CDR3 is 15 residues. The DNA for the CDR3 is TGTGCCAGCAGCGAGGCCGGGACTAGCTTTTACGAGCAGTACTTA. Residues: CASSEAGTSFYEQYL.

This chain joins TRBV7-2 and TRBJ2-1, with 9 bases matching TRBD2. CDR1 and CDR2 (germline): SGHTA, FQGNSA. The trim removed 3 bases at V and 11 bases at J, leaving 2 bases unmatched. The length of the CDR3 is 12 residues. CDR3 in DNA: TGTGCCAGCAGCTTCGGGACTAGCAAGCAGTTCTTC. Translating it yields CASSFGTSKQFF.

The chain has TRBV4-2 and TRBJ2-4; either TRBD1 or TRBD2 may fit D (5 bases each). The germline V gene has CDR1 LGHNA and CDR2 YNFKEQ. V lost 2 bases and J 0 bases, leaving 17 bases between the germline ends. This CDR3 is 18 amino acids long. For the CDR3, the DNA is TGTGCCAGCAGCCAATCCTACGCAAAAGGGACAGCCAAAAACATTCAGTACTTC. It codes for CASSQSYAKGTAKNIQYF.

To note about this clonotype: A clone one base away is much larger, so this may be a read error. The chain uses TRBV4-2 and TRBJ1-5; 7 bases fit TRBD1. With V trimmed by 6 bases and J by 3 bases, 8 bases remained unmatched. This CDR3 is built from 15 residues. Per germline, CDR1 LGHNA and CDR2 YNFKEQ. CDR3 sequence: CASSETGYNNQPQHF. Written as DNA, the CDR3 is TGTGCCAGCAGTGAGACAGGGTATAACAATCAGCCCCAGCATTTT.

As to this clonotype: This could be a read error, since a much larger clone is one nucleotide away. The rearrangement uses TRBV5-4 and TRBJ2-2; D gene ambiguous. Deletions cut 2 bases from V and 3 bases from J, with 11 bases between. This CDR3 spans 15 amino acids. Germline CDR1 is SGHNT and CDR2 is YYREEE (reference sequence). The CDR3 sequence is CASSFGRLDTGELFF. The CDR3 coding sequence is TGTGCCAGCAGCTTTGGACGGCTAGACACCGGGGAGCTGTTTTTT.

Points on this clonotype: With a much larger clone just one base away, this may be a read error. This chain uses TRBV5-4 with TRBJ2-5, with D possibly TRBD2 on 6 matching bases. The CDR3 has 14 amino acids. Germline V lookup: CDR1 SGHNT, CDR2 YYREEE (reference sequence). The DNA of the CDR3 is TGTGCCAGCAGCAACGGGGGACTGCAAGAGATCCAGTACTTC. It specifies CASSNGGLQEIQYF.